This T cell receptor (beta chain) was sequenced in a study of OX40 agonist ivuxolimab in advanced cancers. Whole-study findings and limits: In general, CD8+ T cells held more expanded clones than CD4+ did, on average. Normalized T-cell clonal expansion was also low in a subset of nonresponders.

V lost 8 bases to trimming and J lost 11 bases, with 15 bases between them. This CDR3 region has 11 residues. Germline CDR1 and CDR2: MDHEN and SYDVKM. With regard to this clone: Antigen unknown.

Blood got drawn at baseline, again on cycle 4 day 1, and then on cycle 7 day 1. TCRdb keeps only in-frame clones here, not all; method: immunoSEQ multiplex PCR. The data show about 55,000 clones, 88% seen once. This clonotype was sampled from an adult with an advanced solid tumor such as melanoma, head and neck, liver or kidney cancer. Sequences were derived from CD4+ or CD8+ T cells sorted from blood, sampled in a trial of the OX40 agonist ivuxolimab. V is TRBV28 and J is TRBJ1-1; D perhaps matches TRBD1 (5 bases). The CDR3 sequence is CASRRGASAFF. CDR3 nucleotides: TGTGCCAGCCGGAGAGGGGCCTCCGCTTTCTTT. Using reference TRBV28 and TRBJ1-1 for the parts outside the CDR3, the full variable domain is DVKVTQSSRYLVKRTGEKVFLECVQDMDHENMFWYRQDPGLGLRLIYFSYDVKMKEKGDIPEGYSVSREKKERFSLILESASTNQTSMYLCASRRGASAFFGQGTRLTVV.